A selection of T cell receptor beta chains follows, all from one sample in a study of blood T cell repertoires in COVID-19. Produced via immunoSEQ multiplex PCR; TCRdb's table is partial and in-frame only. The table records about 400,000 clones, roughly 91% of them present only once. What was sequenced was PBMCs or T cells enriched from blood (not recorded which). The receptors were sampled from a woman in her thirties who had recovered from COVID-19. Both conserved end residues are part of each CDR3. A D gene is named only where the DNA matches it firmly. Rows give clone size only sometimes, using once, few, many, or a class for an expanded clone.

J	size	D	V	DNA	CDR3
TRBJ2-7	NA	NA	TRBV27	TGTGCCAGCAGCCCCAGGGCTCGGGTCTACGAGCAGTACTTC	CASSPRARVYEQYF
TRBJ2-2	NA	TRBD1	TRBV30	TGTGCCTGGAGCCGGGACAGGATAAACACCGGGGAGCTGTTTTTT	CAWSRDRINTGELFF
TRBJ2-7	few	TRBD2	TRBV4-2	TGTGCCAGCAGCCAAGGGGTACTAGCGGGAGTCGGAGAGCAGTACTTC	CASSQGVLAGVGEQYF
TRBJ2-3	NA	NA	TRBV13	TGTGCCAGCAGCGGGAGGGACTGGGGGGGCCCAGATACGCAGTATTTT	CASSGRDWGGPDTQYF
TRBJ1-1	NA	NA	TRBV11-2	TGTGCCAGCAGCTTAACAGGGTTCGTCACTGAAGCTTTCTTT	CASSLTGFVTEAFF
TRBJ2-7	NA	TRBD2	TRBV4-2	TGTGCCAGCAGCCAAGATCAGAGGACTAGCGGAGGGTACGAGCAGTACTTC	CASSQDQRTSGGYEQYF
TRBJ2-1	once	TRBD2	TRBV24-1	TGTGCCACCAGTGATTGGCCGGGACTACAAAACTCCTACAATGAGCAGTTCTTC	CATSDWPGLQNSYNEQFF
TRBJ2-3	NA	TRBD2	TRBV9	TGTGCCAGCAGCCCCGGAGCGGGGGAAGTGGCAGATACGCAGTATTTT	CASSPGAGEVADTQYF
TRBJ1-1	NA	NA	TRBV28	TGTGCCAGCAGGACGCGAGCGGTGGCTTTCTTT	CASRTRAVAFF
TRBJ2-3	NA	NA	TRBV6-5	TGTGCCAGCAGTTCCCTAGCAACGGCAGATACGCAGTATTTT	CASSSLATADTQYF
TRBJ2-1	once	NA	TRBV29-1	TGCAGCGTTGGCAGGGGCTCCTACAATGAGCAGTTCTTC	CSVGRGSYNEQFF
TRBJ1-1	NA	TRBD1	TRBV2	TGTGCCAGCAACCCGACAGGGGAGACTTTCTTT	CASNPTGETFF
TRBJ1-1	NA	TRBD1	TRBV5-4	TGTGCCAGCAGCTCCCTACAGGGGTACACTGAAGCTTTCTTT	CASSSLQGYTEAFF
TRBJ1-2	NA	NA	TRBV9	TGTGCCAGCAGCCGGACAGCTACTAACTATGGCTACACCTTC	CASSRTATNYGYTF
TRBJ1-1	once	NA	TRBV27	TGTGCCAGCAGTGCAACCAGGGGGAACACTGAAGCTTTCTTT	CASSATRGNTEAFF
TRBJ2-7	NA	TRBD2	TRBV10-2	TGCGCCAGCAGTGAAGGTAGCGGGAGGCTCTACGAGCAGTACTTC	CASSEGSGRLYEQYF
TRBJ2-1	few	TRBD2	TRBV2	TGTGCCAGCAGTGACGGGACTAGCGGGGCCTACGGTGAGCAGTTCTTC	CASSDGTSGAYGEQFF
TRBJ2-1	NA	TRBD2	TRBV3-1/TRBV3-2	TGTGCCAGCAGCCAAGATAGCGGGGGGTACAATGAGCAGTTCTTC	CASSQDSGGYNEQFF
TRBJ2-1	few	TRBD2	TRBV6-1	TGTGCCAGCTGTGGACTAGCGGGAGGGATGACCTACAATGAGCAGTTCTTC	CASCGLAGGMTYNEQFF
TRBJ2-3	NA	TRBD2	TRBV28	TGTGCCAGCAGCCATCGGAGCGGGACTACCGGAACTAGCACAGATACGCAGTATTTT	CASSHRSGTTGTSTDTQYF
TRBJ1-1	NA	NA	TRBV27	TGTGCCAGCAGCGCACGGGGCACTGAAGCTTTCTTT	CASSARGTEAFF
TRBJ1-2	NA	NA	TRBV4-3	TGCGCCAGCAGCCAAGAAGAGAGGGTTGGCTACACCTTC	CASSQEERVGYTF
TRBJ2-1	NA	NA	TRBV6-5	TGTGCCAGCTCAACTAGCAGATACAATGAGCAGTTCTTC	CASSTSRYNEQFF
TRBJ2-7	NA	NA	TRBV5-1	TGCGCCAGCAGCTTAGCTCCAACGCCTCCCAACGAGCAGTACTTC	CASSLAPTPPNEQYF
TRBJ2-5	NA	TRBD2	TRBV4-2	TGTGCCAGCAGCTTGGCGGCGGGGGGCTCTGAAGAGACCCAGTACTTC	CASSLAAGGSEETQYF
TRBJ2-3	NA	TRBD2	TRBV5-1	TGCGCCAGCAGCTACTCAGCGGGAGCCACAGATACGCAGTATTTT	CASSYSAGATDTQYF
TRBJ2-7	NA	TRBD1	TRBV19	TGTGCCAGTAGTTTCTCCGGGACAGGGGCCTACGAGCAGTACTTC	CASSFSGTGAYEQYF
TRBJ1-5	NA	NA	TRBV6-1	TGTGCCAGCAGTGAAGCGGTGACAGACCCTAATCAGCCCCAGCATTTT	CASSEAVTDPNQPQHF
TRBJ2-5	NA	NA	TRBV5-1	TGCGCCAGCAGGTTGGGGCTAGGATCGTCAAAATTACAAGAGACCCAGTACTTC	CASRLGLGSSKLQETQYF
TRBJ2-7	NA	NA	TRBV2	TGTGCCAGCAGTGAAGCAGCCTTCGGCTCCTACGAGCAGTACTTC	CASSEAAFGSYEQYF
TRBJ1-2	NA	NA	TRBV4-1	TGCGCCAGCAGCCAAGGACATTACGGCTACACCTTC	CASSQGHYGYTF
TRBJ1-1	NA	NA	TRBV30	TGTGCCTGGAGTGACACAGTGAACGCTTTCTTT	CAWSDTVNAFF
TRBJ1-5	NA	NA	TRBV15	TGTGCCACCAGCATTACAGGGAGCAATCAGCCCCAGCATTTT	CATSITGSNQPQHF
TRBJ1-1	NA	NA	TRBV19	TGTGCCAGTACCCCGAACGGACAGAACACTGAAGCTTTCTTT	CASTPNGQNTEAFF
TRBJ2-4	many	TRBD2	TRBV4-2	TGTGCCAGCAGCCGCTCGGGTGGACTAGCGGGTGGTTTAGACATTCAGTACTTC	CASSRSGGLAGGLDIQYF
TRBJ1-5	NA	NA	TRBV30	TGTGCCTGGAGTGGCGAACAGAATAGCAATCAGCCCCAGCATTTT	CAWSGEQNSNQPQHF
TRBJ1-6	NA	TRBD1	TRBV2	TGTGCCAGCAGTCGGACAGGGTTCTCCTATAATTCACCCCTCCACTTT	CASSRTGFSYNSPLHF
TRBJ2-1	many	NA	TRBV21-1	TGTGCCAGCAGCAAAGAACGGGACAGCTCCTACAATGAGCAGTTCTTC	CASSKERDSSYNEQFF
TRBJ1-3	NA	NA	TRBV28	TGTGCCAGCAGTTCTCCAGGCTCTGGAAACACCATATATTTT	CASSSPGSGNTIYF
TRBJ2-1	once	NA	TRBV7-3	TGTGCCAGCAGCTTACTAGGGGCTAGTAGCTTTTCGCGCCTAGACAATGAGCAGTTCTTC	CASSLLGASSFSRLDNEQFF
TRBJ1-6	NA	NA	TRBV27	TGTGCCAGCAGTTTGGCTAGGAGGGGATCACCCCTCCACTTT	CASSLARRGSPLHF
TRBJ2-5	NA	TRBD1	TRBV3-1/TRBV3-2	TGTGCCAGCAGCAAGGGACAGTCTAAGTACCAAGAGACCCAGTACTTC	CASSKGQSKYQETQYF
TRBJ1-1	NA	NA	TRBV6-5	TGTGCCAGCTCCGGGAACACTGAAGCTTTCTTT	CASSGNTEAFF
TRBJ2-2	NA	TRBD1	TRBV3-1/TRBV3-2	TGTGCCAGCAGTTACGTCCCGGGACAGGGGAACACCGGGGAGCTGTTTTTT	CASSYVPGQGNTGELFF
TRBJ1-1	NA	NA	TRBV4-3	TGCGCCAGCAGCCAAGACCGGACATTGAACACTGAAGCTTTCTTT	CASSQDRTLNTEAFF
TRBJ2-3	NA	NA	TRBV7-6	TGTGCCAGCAGCTTGGGAAGCGGAGGGGGCGCAGATACGCAGTATTTT	CASSLGSGGGADTQYF
TRBJ1-6	NA	TRBD1	TRBV5-5	TGTGCCAGCAGCTTTCCCGGGACAGTAAATTCACCCCTCCACTTT	CASSFPGTVNSPLHF
TRBJ1-1	NA	NA	TRBV20-1	TGCAGTGCTAGTGGTATTCTGAACACTGAAGCTTTCTTT	CSASGILNTEAFF
TRBJ2-6	NA	NA	TRBV27	TGTGCCAGCAGCAAGACCGGGACAGGGGCCAACGTCCTGACTTTC	CASSKTGTGANVLTF
TRBJ2-7	NA	NA	TRBV6-1	TGTGCCAGCAGTGAAGCCGGGACAATTAGTAGCTACGAGCAGTACTTC	CASSEAGTISSYEQYF
TRBJ1-5	NA	TRBD1	TRBV7-2	TGTGCCAGCAGCAAAGGGCAGGGGGGTAATCAGCCCCAGCATTTT	CASSKGQGGNQPQHF
TRBJ2-5	NA	TRBD1	TRBV7-2	TGTGCCAGCAGCCCGGACAGGGGATGGGAGACCCAGTACTTC	CASSPDRGWETQYF
TRBJ2-2	NA	TRBD1	TRBV7-9	TGTGCCAGCAGTACAGGGGCAATGGGCACCGGGGAGCTGTTTTTT	CASSTGAMGTGELFF
TRBJ2-3	NA	TRBD1	TRBV7-9	TGTGCCAGCAGCATGCCCCCAGGGGGCGCGGGTGTGGGTACGCAGTATTTT	CASSMPPGGAGVGTQYF
TRBJ2-3	NA	TRBD1	TRBV6-2/TRBV6-3	TGTGCCAGCAGTTACTCGACAGGGAGCACAGATACGCAGTATTTT	CASSYSTGSTDTQYF
TRBJ2-5	once	TRBD1	TRBV27	TGTGCCAGCAGACAGGGGTCGGAGACCCAGTACTTC	CASRQGSETQYF
TRBJ2-7	NA	NA	TRBV30	TGTGCGGGGCAGGGACACTACGAGCAGTACTTC	CAGQGHYEQYF
TRBJ2-7	NA	NA	TRBV20-1	TGCAGTGCTAGTCGGAGCGAGACTACAGAATACGAGCAGTACTTC	CSASRSETTEYEQYF
TRBJ2-2	NA	TRBD1	TRBV7-3	TGTGCCAGCAGCTTAATGGTGCAGGGGGCGAAGACCGGGGAGCTGTTTTTT	CASSLMVQGAKTGELFF